One T cell receptor (beta chain) is described in this entry. The data were produced by immunoSEQ multiplex PCR, yet TCRdb's version contains in-frame clones alone and is incomplete. The table has about 230,000 clones, more than 75% seen once. CDR3 length: 15 amino acids. This entry belongs to a study of blood T cell repertoires in COVID-19. Overall study: Samples taken during acute and convalescent COVID-19 were collected in the United States, Italy and Spain.

Cohort allocation depended upon clinical history that participants reported. The sequenced material came from PBMCs or T cells enriched from blood (not recorded which). The V and J genes are TRBV21-1 and TRBJ1-2. TRBV21-1 is noted as a pseudogene. The TCR was taken from a man in his late teens or twenties who had recovered from COVID-19. The DNA of the CDR3 is TGTGCCAGCAGCAAAGCAGGGACTGGTAACTATGGCTACACCTTC. This sequence encodes CASSKAGTGNYGYTF.